This T cell receptor (beta chain) derives from a study of cytomegalovirus exposure and HLA in healthy donors. Researchers ran the PCR with 60 Vbeta and 13 Jbeta primers. Sequenced by immunoSEQ multiplex PCR; TCRdb stores in-frame clones only, minus some. Counted here are some 180,000 clones, roughly 80% occurring once; the ten biggest clones make up more than 1.5%. The receptor comes from a man aged 35 to 55 in good health and CMV-seronegative. Sequenced sample: PBMCs.

The DNA for the CDR3 is TGTGCCAGCAGTGGGGCCCTGGGGGCAGTGGAAAAACTGTTTTTT. Translation: CASSGALGAVEKLFF. The chain recombines TRBV2 with TRBJ1-4, with D possibly matching TRBD1 (6 bases). The CDR3 runs to 15 residues. Germline CDR1 reads SNHLY; CDR2 reads FYNNEI. The V and J ends lost 4 bases and 8 bases respectively, with 17 bases between them. Drawing the rest from reference TRBV2 and TRBJ1-4, the complete variable domain is EPEVTQTPSHQVTQMGQEVILRCVPISNHLYFYWYRQILGQKVEFLVSFYNNEISEKSEIFDDQFSVERPDGSNFTLKIRSTKLEDSAMYFCASSGALGAVEKLFFGSGTQLSVL.